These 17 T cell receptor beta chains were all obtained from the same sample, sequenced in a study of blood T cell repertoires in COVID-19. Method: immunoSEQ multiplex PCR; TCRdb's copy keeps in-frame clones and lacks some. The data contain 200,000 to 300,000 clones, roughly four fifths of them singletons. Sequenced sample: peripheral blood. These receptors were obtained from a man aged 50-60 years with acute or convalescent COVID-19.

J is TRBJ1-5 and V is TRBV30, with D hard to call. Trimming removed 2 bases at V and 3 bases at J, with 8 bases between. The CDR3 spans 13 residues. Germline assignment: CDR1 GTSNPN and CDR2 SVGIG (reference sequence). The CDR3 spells CAWSIWHNQPQHF. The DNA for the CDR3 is TGTGCCTGGAGTATCTGGCACAATCAGCCCCAGCATTTT.

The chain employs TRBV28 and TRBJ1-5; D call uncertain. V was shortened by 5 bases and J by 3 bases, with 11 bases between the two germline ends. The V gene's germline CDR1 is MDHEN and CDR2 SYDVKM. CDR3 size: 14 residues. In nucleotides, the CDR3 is TGTGCCAGCAGTCTCCTGGAGGTCAATCAGCCCCAGCATTTT. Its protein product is CASSLLEVNQPQHF.

As DNA, the CDR3 is TGTGCCAGCAGCAGATCGACAGAATCCTCCTACAATGAGCAGTTCTTC. This translates into CASSRSTESSYNEQFF. The chain carries TRBV21-1 and TRBJ2-1; TRBD1 reflects the table's D call only, with no check against the DNA. TRBV21-1 is a pseudogene. This CDR3 comprises 16 residues.

The CDR3 region has the DNA TGTGCCAGCAGTTTAGCCAGGGGCGCCCTTCAGCCCCAGCATTTT. As protein: CASSLARGALQPQHF. The V gene is TRBV27, the J gene TRBJ1-5; a possible D gene is TRBD1 (6 bases). The CDR3 has 15 residues. Looked up from germline, CDR1 is MNHEY and CDR2 is SMNVEV (reference sequence). V was cut by 2 bases and J by 6 bases, with 14 bases left in between.

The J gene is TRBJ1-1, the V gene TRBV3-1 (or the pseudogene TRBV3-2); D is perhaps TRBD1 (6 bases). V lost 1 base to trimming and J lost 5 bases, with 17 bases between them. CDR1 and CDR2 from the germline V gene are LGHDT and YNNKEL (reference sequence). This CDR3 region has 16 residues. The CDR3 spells CASSQVGGLGGTEAFF. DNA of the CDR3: TGTGCCAGCAGCCAAGTCGGGGGGCTGGGGGGAACTGAAGCTTTCTTT.

CDR3 bases: TGTGCCACCAGTGATACAGGGGGATCCAATGAGCAGTTCTTC. Amino acids: CATSDTGGSNEQFF. The gene calls are TRBV24-1 and TRBJ2-1; 8 bases match TRBD1. This CDR3 region has 14 residues. Trimming at V came to 3 bases and at J to 6 bases, leaving 3 bases not matched to a gene. Germline-derived CDR1 and CDR2 are KGHDR and SFDVKD.

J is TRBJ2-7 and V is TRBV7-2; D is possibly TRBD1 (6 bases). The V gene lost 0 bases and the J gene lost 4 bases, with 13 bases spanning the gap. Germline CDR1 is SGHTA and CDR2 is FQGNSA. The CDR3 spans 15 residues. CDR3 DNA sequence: TGTGCCAGCAGCTTAGCCCTGGACAGTTCGTACGAGCAGTACTTC. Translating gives CASSLALDSSYEQYF. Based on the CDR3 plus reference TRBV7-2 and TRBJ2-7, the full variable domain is GAGVSQSPSNKVTEKGKDVELRCDPISGHTALYWYRQSLGQGLEFLIYFQGNSAPDKSGLPSDRFSAERTGGSVSTLTIQRTQQEDSAVYLCASSLALDSSYEQYFGPGTRLTVT.

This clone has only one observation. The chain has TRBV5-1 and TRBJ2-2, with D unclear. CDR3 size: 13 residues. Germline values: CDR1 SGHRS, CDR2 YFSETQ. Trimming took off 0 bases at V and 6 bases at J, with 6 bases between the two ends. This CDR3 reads CASSLVPAGELFF. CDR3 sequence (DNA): TGCGCCAGCAGCTTGGTCCCCGCCGGGGAGCTGTTTTTT.

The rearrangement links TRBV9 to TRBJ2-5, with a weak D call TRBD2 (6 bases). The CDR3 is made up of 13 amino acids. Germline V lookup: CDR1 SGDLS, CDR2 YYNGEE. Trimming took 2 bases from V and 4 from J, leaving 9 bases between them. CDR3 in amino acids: CASSVPGVETQYF. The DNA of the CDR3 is TGTGCCAGCAGCGTTCCGGGGGTAGAGACCCAGTACTTC.

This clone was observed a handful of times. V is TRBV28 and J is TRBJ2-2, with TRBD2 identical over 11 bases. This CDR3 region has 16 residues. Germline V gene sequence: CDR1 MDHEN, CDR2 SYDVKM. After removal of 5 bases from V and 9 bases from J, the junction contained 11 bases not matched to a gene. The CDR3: CASSPSSGRARRELFF. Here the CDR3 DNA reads TGTGCCAGCAGTCCTAGTAGCGGGAGGGCCAGAAGGGAGCTGTTTTTT.

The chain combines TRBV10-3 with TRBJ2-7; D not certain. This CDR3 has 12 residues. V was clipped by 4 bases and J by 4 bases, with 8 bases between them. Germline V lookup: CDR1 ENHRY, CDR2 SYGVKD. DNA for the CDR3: TGTGCCATCAGTGTTCGGTCGTACGAGCAGTACTTC. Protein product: CAISVRSYEQYF.

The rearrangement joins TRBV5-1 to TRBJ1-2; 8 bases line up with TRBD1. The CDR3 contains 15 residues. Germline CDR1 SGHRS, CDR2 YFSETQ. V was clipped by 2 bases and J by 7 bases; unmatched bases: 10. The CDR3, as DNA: TGCGCCAGCAGCTTAAGCCCATCAACAGGGGGTGGCTACACCTTC. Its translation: CASSLSPSTGGGYTF. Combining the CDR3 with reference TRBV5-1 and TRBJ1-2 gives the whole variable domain KAGVTQTPRYLIKTRGQQVTLSCSPISGHRSVSWYQQTPGQGLQFLFEYFSETQRNKGNFPGRFSGRQFSNSRSEMNVSTLELGDSALYLCASSLSPSTGGGYTFGSGTRLTVV.

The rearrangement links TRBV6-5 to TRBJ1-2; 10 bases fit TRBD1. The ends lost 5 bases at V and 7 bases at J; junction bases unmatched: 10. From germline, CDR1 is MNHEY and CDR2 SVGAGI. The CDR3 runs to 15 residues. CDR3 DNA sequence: TGTGCCAGCAGTCTAACGACAGGGGGCGTAGGTGGCTACACCTTC. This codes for CASSLTTGGVGGYTF.

CDR3 nucleotide sequence: TGTGCCAGCAGCGCGACAGGGTTTTTTGTCCATGAGCAGTTCTTC. It translates to CASSATGFFVHEQFF. This sequence joins TRBV11-3 and TRBJ2-1; 7 positions agree with TRBD1. The CDR3 contains 15 residues. V lost 5 bases and J lost 8; bases outside the gene matches: 12. The germline gives CDR1 SGHNT, CDR2 YENEEA.

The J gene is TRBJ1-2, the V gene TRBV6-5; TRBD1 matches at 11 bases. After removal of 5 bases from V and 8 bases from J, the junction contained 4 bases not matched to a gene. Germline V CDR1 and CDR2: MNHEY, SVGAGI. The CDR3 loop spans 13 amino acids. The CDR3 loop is CASSRGTGGGYTF. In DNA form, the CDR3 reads TGTGCCAGCAGTAGGGGGACAGGGGGAGGCTACACCTTC.

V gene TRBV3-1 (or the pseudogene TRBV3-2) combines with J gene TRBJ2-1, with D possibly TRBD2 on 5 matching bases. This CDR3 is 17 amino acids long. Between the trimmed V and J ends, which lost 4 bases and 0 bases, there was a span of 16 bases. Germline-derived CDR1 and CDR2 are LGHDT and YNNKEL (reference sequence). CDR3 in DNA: TGTGCCAGCAGCCCCCATCCAACTAGTCCCTCCTACAATGAGCAGTTCTTC. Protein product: CASSPHPTSPSYNEQFF.

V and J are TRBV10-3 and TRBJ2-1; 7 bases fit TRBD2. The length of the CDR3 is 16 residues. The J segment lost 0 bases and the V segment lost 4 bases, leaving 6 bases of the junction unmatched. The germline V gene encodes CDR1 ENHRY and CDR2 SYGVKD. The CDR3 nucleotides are TGTGCCATCAGTGTACTAGCGTCCCACTCCTACAATGAGCAGTTCTTC. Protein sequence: CAISVLASHSYNEQFF.